Each of the 5 T cell receptor beta chains below was sequenced from the same sample in a study of T-cell reconstitution after alpha-beta-depleted transplantation in children. The library targeted TCRbeta and was prepared with unique molecular identifiers. TCRdb analysed the PCR reads with MiXCR anew, one entry per CDR3 protein. In the table there are fewer than 400,000 distinct CDR3 sequences, roughly 22% of which are singletons. The material sequenced was PBMCs from the stem cell graft donor, taken from the stem cell graft. The source of these receptors is a human donor who donated a stem cell graft to a child with acute myeloid leukemia.

The gene calls are TRBV13 and TRBJ2-7, with 7 bases aligning to TRBD1. V lost 4 bases to trimming and J lost 2 bases; unmatched junction nucleotides: 8. Germline V gives CDR1 PRHDT, CDR2 FYEKMQ (reference sequence). This CDR3 contains 15 residues. The CDR3 bases are TGTGCCAGCAGCTCTACAGGGGAGAGACCCTACGAGCAGTACTTC. Translation: CASSSTGERPYEQYF.

This clonotype was found many times. The V gene is TRBV12-3 or TRBV12-4, the J gene TRBJ2-1; a weak D match, TRBD2 (6 bases). V was shortened by 1 base and J by 7 bases, with 14 bases between the two germline ends. This CDR3 spans 15 amino acids. This CDR3 is CASSLGGGGGNEQFF. CDR3 DNA sequence: TGTGCCAGCAGTTTAGGTGGGGGAGGCGGGAATGAGCAGTTCTTC.

The J gene is TRBJ1-5, the V gene TRBV5-1; D gene ambiguous. V was cut by 2 bases and J by 2 bases, with 11 bases left in between. This CDR3 is built from 15 residues. Germline loops: CDR1 SGHRS, CDR2 YFSETQ. The CDR3 sequence: CASSLGSSGNQPQHF. DNA of the CDR3: TGCGCCAGCAGCTTAGGGTCCTCAGGCAATCAGCCCCAGCATTTT.

The rearrangement links TRBV30 to TRBJ1-1, with unresolved D. V was trimmed by 0 bases and J by 3 bases, leaving 8 bases between them. This CDR3 region has 13 residues. The germline CDR1 and CDR2 sequences are GTSNPN and SVGIG (reference sequence). The CDR3 is CAWSVFVDTEAFF. The CDR3 DNA reads TGTGCCTGGAGTGTATTCGTGGACACTGAAGCTTTCTTT. The full variable domain, rest sourced from reference TRBV30 and TRBJ1-1, is SQTIHQWPATLVQPVGSPLSLECTVEGTSNPNLYWYRQAAGRGLQLLFYSVGIGQISSEVPQNLSASRPQDRQFILSSKKLLLSDSGFYLCAWSVFVDTEAFFGQGTRLTVV.

The table lists this clonotype with many counts. V is TRBV2 and J is TRBJ2-3; 11 positions match TRBD1. Trimming at V came to 5 bases and at J to 3 bases, leaving 7 bases not matched to a gene. The germline V gene has CDR1 SNHLY and CDR2 FYNNEI. This CDR3 comprises 16 residues. CDR3 residues: CASSPPDRGLTDTQYF. The CDR3 bases are TGTGCCAGCAGTCCTCCGGACAGGGGGCTAACAGATACGCAGTATTTT.